A selection of T cell receptor beta chains follows, all from one sample in a study of cytomegalovirus exposure and HLA in healthy donors. Sequencing used immunoSEQ multiplex PCR; TCRdb keeps in-frame clones, though not all of them. There are around 130,000 clones in the sample; over 70% occur only once, and about 1.8% lies in the top ten. Sequenced sample: PBMCs. The receptor set was obtained from a woman between 40 and 50 years old in good health and CMV-seronegative. The CDR3 runs from the conserved cysteine through the conserved F or W. D genes are given only for firm matches. Rows give clone size only sometimes, using once, few, many, or a class for an expanded clone.

V gene	J gene	clone size	D gene	CDR3 protein	CDR3 DNA
TRBV5-1	TRBJ2-2	-	-	CASSFGGQDTGELFF	TGCGCCAGCAGCTTCGGGGGGCAGGACACCGGGGAGCTGTTTTTT
TRBV10-1	TRBJ2-5	-	-	CASSTSKDTETQYF	TGCGCCAGCAGTACCTCGAAAGACACGGAAACCCAGTACTTC
TRBV27	TRBJ1-5	few	TRBD1	CASRDRAHQPQHF	TGTGCCAGCAGAGACAGGGCCCACCAGCCCCAGCATTTT
TRBV5-6	TRBJ1-5	-	TRBD1	CASSVGQGARGNQPQHF	TGTGCCAGCAGCGTGGGACAGGGGGCGCGGGGCAATCAGCCCCAGCATTTT
TRBV6-1	TRBJ1-5	-	-	CASSEGTVQPQHF	TGTGCCAGCAGTGAAGGGACAGTTCAGCCCCAGCATTTT
TRBV7-9	TRBJ1-5	-	TRBD1	CASSFSGQGNQPQHF	TGTGCCAGCAGCTTCTCGGGACAGGGAAATCAGCCCCAGCATTTT
TRBV23-1	TRBJ1-1	once	-	CASQTRGEAFF	TGCGCCAGCCAAACCCGGGGTGAAGCTTTCTTT
TRBV29-1	TRBJ2-2	-	TRBD1	CSARRGTGVTGELFF	TGCAGCGCCCGAAGGGGGACAGGGGTAACCGGGGAGCTGTTTTTT
TRBV5-1	TRBJ2-5	-	TRBD1	CASARQGQGKETQYF	TGCGCCAGCGCCCGACAGGGACAGGGAAAAGAGACCCAGTACTTC
TRBV5-3	TRBJ1-5	-	-	CARSLGEGQPQHF	TGTGCCAGAAGCTTAGGGGAAGGTCAGCCCCAGCATTTT
TRBV7-8	TRBJ2-3	-	TRBD1	CASSSRTGGTDTQYF	TGTGCCAGCAGCTCGAGGACAGGGGGTACAGATACGCAGTATTTT
TRBV27	TRBJ2-7	-	TRBD1	CASSKGTDSFLGEQYF	TGTGCCAGCAGTAAGGGGACAGATTCTTTTCTGGGTGAGCAGTACTTC
TRBV7-3	TRBJ2-3	-	TRBD1	CASSRDRGADTQYF	TGTGCCAGCAGCCGGGACAGGGGAGCAGATACGCAGTATTTT
TRBV27	TRBJ1-1	-	TRBD1	CASINRGTPSGRAFF	TGTGCCAGCATTAACAGGGGGACGCCCTCCGGAAGGGCTTTCTTT
TRBV28	TRBJ2-7	once	TRBD1	CASSPGDREYEQYF	TGTGCCAGCAGCCCAGGGGACAGAGAGTACGAGCAGTACTTC
TRBV27	TRBJ2-7	-	-	CASSLSISHEQYF	TGTGCCAGCAGTTTATCTATCTCCCACGAGCAGTACTTC
TRBV6-5	TRBJ1-4	-	TRBD1	CASSPGTGVIEKLFF	TGTGCCAGCAGTCCTGGGACAGGGGTTATTGAAAAACTGTTTTTT
TRBV4-2	TRBJ2-1	-	TRBD2	CASSHPPIAGGPHNEQFF	TGTGCCAGCAGCCACCCCCCTATAGCGGGGGGCCCACACAATGAGCAGTTCTTC
TRBV6-5	TRBJ2-7	-	TRBD1	CASSYSKAGGHEQYF	TGTGCCAGCAGTTACTCGAAGGCAGGGGGCCACGAGCAGTACTTC
TRBV28	TRBJ1-1	-	-	CASSLEAQIVNTEAFF	TGTGCCAGCAGTTTAGAGGCTCAAATCGTGAACACTGAAGCTTTCTTT
TRBV28	TRBJ1-4	-	-	CASNLKGSGNEKLFF	TGTGCCAGCAATCTCAAGGGGTCGGGTAATGAAAAACTGTTTTTT
TRBV30	TRBJ2-1	-	-	CAWRRLAYNEQFF	TGTGCCTGGAGGAGGCTAGCGTACAATGAGCAGTTCTTC
TRBV6-1	TRBJ1-6	-	-	CASRGGRAYSPLHF	TGTGCCAGCAGGGGCGGGAGGGCTTATTCACCCCTCCACTTT